These T cell receptor beta chains were read from a single sample in a study of control samples from healthy donors and cancer patients. Profiled with immunoSEQ multiplex PCR; TCRdb holds only in-frame clones, not every one. The sample has approximately 87,000 clones, roughly nine tenths seen once. Sample: blood. These receptors originate from a woman aged 45-60 years in good health. Each CDR3 is given with its conserved first and last residue. A D gene is named only where the DNA matches it firmly. Not all rows give a size; the values are once, few, many and, for expanded clones, a class.

d_gene: .; abundance: .; j_gene: TRBJ2-7; v_gene: TRBV2; CDR3aa: CASKGLNYYEQYF; CDR3nt: TGTGCCAGCAAAGGACTCAACTACTACGAGCAGTACTTC
d_gene: TRBD1; abundance: .; j_gene: TRBJ2-5; v_gene: TRBV11-2; CDR3aa: CASSLSPTGEETQYF; CDR3nt: TGTGCCAGCAGCTTATCCCCGACAGGGGAAGAGACCCAGTACTTC
d_gene: TRBD1; abundance: .; j_gene: TRBJ2-3; v_gene: TRBV18; CDR3aa: CASSFGTGSTDTQYF; CDR3nt: TGTGCCAGCTCATTCGGGACAGGTAGCACAGATACGCAGTATTTT
d_gene: .; abundance: .; j_gene: TRBJ2-1; v_gene: TRBV18; CDR3aa: CASSPPTTSYNEQFF; CDR3nt: TGTGCCAGCTCACCACCCACTACCTCCTACAATGAGCAGTTCTTC
d_gene: .; abundance: .; j_gene: TRBJ1-2; v_gene: TRBV11-1; CDR3aa: CASSLAVGGGYGYTF; CDR3nt: TGTGCCAGCAGCTTAGCGGTAGGGGGGGGCTATGGCTACACCTTC
d_gene: .; abundance: once; j_gene: TRBJ2-3; v_gene: TRBV7-9; CDR3aa: CASSLYTDTQYF; CDR3nt: TGTGCCAGCAGCTTATACACAGATACGCAGTATTTT
d_gene: .; abundance: .; j_gene: TRBJ2-7; v_gene: TRBV5-3; CDR3aa: CARSTHTGEQYF; CDR3nt: TGTGCCAGAAGCACTCATACGGGCGAGCAGTACTTC
d_gene: .; abundance: .; j_gene: TRBJ1-1; v_gene: TRBV30; CDR3aa: CAWSVRKALGPMTTEAFF; CDR3nt: TGTGCCTGGAGTGTACGAAAGGCCCTAGGTCCTATGACCACTGAAGCTTTCTTT
d_gene: .; abundance: .; j_gene: TRBJ2-5; v_gene: TRBV5-4; CDR3aa: CASSPGLAETQYF; CDR3nt: TGTGCCAGCAGCCCGGGGCTTGCCGAGACCCAGTACTTC
d_gene: TRBD1; abundance: once; j_gene: TRBJ1-4; v_gene: TRBV6-4; CDR3aa: CASMDRDVKSPNEKLFF; CDR3nt: TGTGCCAGCATGGACAGGGACGTCAAAAGTCCTAATGAAAAACTGTTTTTT
d_gene: .; abundance: .; j_gene: TRBJ2-7; v_gene: TRBV12-5; CDR3aa: CASGPRVNDEQYF; CDR3nt: TGTGCTAGTGGACCAAGGGTTAACGACGAGCAGTACTTC
d_gene: .; abundance: .; j_gene: TRBJ1-1; v_gene: TRBV5-4; CDR3aa: CASSLGGRRPMNTEAFF; CDR3nt: TGTGCCAGCAGCTTGGGGGGTCGGAGACCAATGAACACTGAAGCTTTCTTT
d_gene: .; abundance: .; j_gene: TRBJ2-3; v_gene: TRBV7-6; CDR3aa: CASSLAGRGSADTQYF; CDR3nt: TGTGCCAGCAGCTTAGCTGGGCGGGGTTCGGCAGATACGCAGTATTTT
d_gene: TRBD1; abundance: .; j_gene: TRBJ2-5; v_gene: TRBV12-3/TRBV12-4; CDR3aa: CASAGQGRTQYF; CDR3nt: TGTGCCAGCGCCGGACAGGGCAGGACCCAGTACTTC
d_gene: TRBD2; abundance: .; j_gene: TRBJ2-5; v_gene: TRBV9; CDR3aa: CASSPRSGGGETQYF; CDR3nt: TGTGCCAGCAGCCCCCGCAGCGGGGGGGGAGAGACCCAGTACTTC
d_gene: .; abundance: .; j_gene: TRBJ2-1; v_gene: TRBV7-2; CDR3aa: CASSLAPGRHNEQFF; CDR3nt: TGTGCCAGCAGCTTAGCCCCCGGGAGACACAATGAGCAGTTCTTC
d_gene: TRBD2; abundance: .; j_gene: TRBJ2-3; v_gene: TRBV5-1; CDR3aa: CASSLMGLAGGEFADTQYF; CDR3nt: TGCGCCAGCAGCCTTATGGGACTAGCGGGAGGAGAGTTCGCAGATACGCAGTATTTT
d_gene: .; abundance: .; j_gene: TRBJ2-7; v_gene: TRBV27; CDR3aa: CASSPRGPHEQYF; CDR3nt: TGTGCCAGCAGTCCTCGCGGGCCGCACGAGCAGTACTTC
d_gene: .; abundance: .; j_gene: TRBJ2-7; v_gene: TRBV20-1; CDR3aa: CSASKDSYEQYF; CDR3nt: TGCAGTGCTAGTAAAGACAGCTACGAGCAGTACTTC
d_gene: .; abundance: .; j_gene: TRBJ2-3; v_gene: TRBV6-5; CDR3aa: CASSQQANTDTQYF; CDR3nt: TGTGCCAGCAGTCAACAGGCGAACACAGATACGCAGTATTTT
d_gene: TRBD1; abundance: .; j_gene: TRBJ1-2; v_gene: TRBV7-2; CDR3aa: CASSLARTGGYTF; CDR3nt: TGTGCCAGCAGCTTAGCGAGGACAGGGGGGTACACCTTC
d_gene: .; abundance: .; j_gene: TRBJ1-5; v_gene: TRBV23-1; CDR3aa: CASKRDDQPQHF; CDR3nt: TGCGCCAGCAAACGGGACGATCAGCCCCAGCATTTT
d_gene: .; abundance: once; j_gene: TRBJ1-1; v_gene: TRBV6-6; CDR3aa: CASILGTSRMNTEAFF; CDR3nt: TGTGCCAGCATTCTCGGGACCTCACGGATGAACACTGAAGCTTTCTTT
d_gene: TRBD1; abundance: .; j_gene: TRBJ1-1; v_gene: TRBV18; CDR3aa: CASSPQGVTQGVNTEAFF; CDR3nt: TGTGCCAGCTCACCACAAGGGGTCACACAGGGGGTGAACACTGAAGCTTTCTTT
d_gene: TRBD2; abundance: once; j_gene: TRBJ2-3; v_gene: TRBV5-1; CDR3aa: CASSLMSGGAVDTQYF; CDR3nt: TGCGCCAGCAGCTTGATGAGCGGGGGGGCCGTAGATACGCAGTATTTT
d_gene: .; abundance: few; j_gene: TRBJ1-3; v_gene: TRBV4-3; CDR3aa: CASSQGFPQQGRPGNTIYF; CDR3nt: TGCGCCAGCAGCCAAGGGTTCCCCCAACAGGGTCGACCTGGAAACACCATATATTTT
d_gene: TRBD2; abundance: once; j_gene: TRBJ2-7; v_gene: TRBV6-1; CDR3aa: CASSETSGSDSLYRGSYEQYF; CDR3nt: TGTGCCAGCAGTGAAACTAGCGGGAGCGATTCTCTGTATAGGGGGTCCTACGAGCAGTACTTC
d_gene: TRBD1; abundance: .; j_gene: TRBJ2-4; v_gene: TRBV4-1; CDR3aa: CASSQDPKGGLRNIQYF; CDR3nt: TGCGCCAGCAGCCAAGATCCGAAAGGGGGCCTCAGGAACATTCAGTACTTC